This passage covers 30 T cell receptor beta chains from one sample sequenced in a study of shared clonotypes between healthy human individuals. Assay used: immunoSEQ multiplex PCR; TCRdb lists only in-frame clones, some missing. The data contain millions of clones, over 85% of them seen just once; the ten biggest clones take up over 0.12%. Sequenced: naive CD4+ T cells sorted from blood. This sample's subset: CD45RA+ positively selected. These TCRs come from a man younger than 35 in good health.

This chain links TRBV10-3 with TRBJ2-7; D is unresolved. Germline CDR1 ENHRY, CDR2 SYGVKD. V lost 6 bases and J lost 0, with 12 bases in between. The CDR3 length is 14 residues. The CDR3 DNA follows: TGTGCCATCAGAGGCGAGCTGGCCTCCTACGAGCAGTACTTC. It encodes CAIRGELASYEQYF.

In this sample, this clone turned up once. This chain links TRBV12-5 with TRBJ1-5; a weak D match, TRBD1 (6 bases). CDR3 length equals 18 residues. From germline, CDR1 is LGHNT and CDR2 FRNRAP. Between the trimmed V and J ends, which lost 0 bases and 9 bases, there was a span of 24 bases. The CDR3 nucleotides read TGTGCTAGTGGTTTGGTAGGTACAGGGACCCTTAGAAGGATGCCCCAGCATTTT. It translates to CASGLVGTGTLRRMPQHF. The full variable domain, with the rest looked up from reference TRBV12-5 and TRBJ1-5, is DARVTQTPRHKVTEMGQEVTMRCQPILGHNTVFWYRQTMMQGLELLAYFRNRAPLDDSGMPKDRFSAEMPDATLATLKIQPSEPRDSAVYFCASGLVGTGTLRRMPQHFGDGTRLSIL.

The rearrangement joins TRBV6-5 to TRBJ1-2, with TRBD1 as a possible D gene (6 bases). This CDR3 is 14 amino acids long. The V and J ends lost 6 bases and 8 bases respectively, with 19 bases between them. From germline, CDR1 is MNHEY and CDR2 SVGAGI. CDR3 region: CASSSGGPKGGYTF. CDR3 sequence (DNA): TGTGCCAGCAGCTCCGGGGGGCCCAAGGGGGGCTACACCTTC.

The rearrangement joins TRBV28 to TRBJ1-2; D gene uncertain. Germline CDR1 MDHEN, CDR2 SYDVKM. V was cut by 3 bases and J by 5 bases, with 10 bases left in between. The CDR3 runs to 13 residues. In DNA, the CDR3 is TGTGCCAGCAGTTTGGCGTCAGCTTATGGCTACACCTTC. Its protein product is CASSLASAYGYTF.

The gene calls are TRBV19 and TRBJ1-5; 7 nucleotides line up with TRBD1. The CDR3 runs 14 residues. The trim removed 4 bases at V and 4 bases at J, leaving 4 bases unmatched. Germline loops: CDR1 LNHDA, CDR2 SQIVND (reference sequence). The CDR3 sequence is CASSNRDSNQPQHF. CDR3 nucleotide sequence: TGTGCCAGTAGTAACCGGGACAGTAATCAGCCCCAGCATTTT.

The V call is TRBV7-9, the J call TRBJ2-2, with 7 bases identical to TRBD1. This CDR3 has 15 residues. The ends lost 2 bases at V and 3 bases at J; junction bases unmatched: 3. The germline CDR1 and CDR2 sequences are SEHNR and FQNEAQ (reference sequence). The CDR3 sequence: CASSLRQGYTGELFF. The CDR3 bases are TGTGCCAGCAGCTTACGACAGGGCTACACCGGGGAGCTGTTTTTT.

The chain links TRBV11-2 to TRBJ2-5; D may be TRBD1 or TRBD2 (5 bases each). V shed 1 base and J shed 5 bases, with 20 bases lying between them. Germline CDR1 is SGHAT and CDR2 is FQNNGV. The CDR3 has 17 amino acids. The CDR3 here is CASSLAPGRPSWETQYF. The CDR3 nucleotides are TGTGCCAGCAGCTTAGCCCCGGGGCGCCCGTCGTGGGAGACCCAGTACTTC.

The V call is TRBV5-4, the J call TRBJ2-2; a possible D gene is TRBD1 (6 bases). CDR1 and CDR2 from the germline V gene are SGHNT and YYREEE (reference sequence). Trimming took 6 bases from V and 6 from J, leaving 21 bases between them. The CDR3 totals 16 residues. CDR3 nucleotides: TGTGCCAGCACCTCTCGCCAGGGGAAATGGGCCGGGGAGCTGTTTTTT. Its translation is CASTSRQGKWAGELFF.

The chain joins TRBV2 to TRBJ2-7; tentative D call: TRBD1 (5 bases). V lost 2 bases to trimming and J lost 3 bases, with 14 bases between them. CDR3 length: 15 amino acids. The germline V gene encodes CDR1 SNHLY and CDR2 FYNNEI. The DNA of the CDR3 is TGTGCCAGCAGTGAAAGGTGGGCAGGGCTCTACGAGCAGTACTTC. This gives the protein CASSERWAGLYEQYF.

A word on this clone: The sample carries other DNA sequences with the same CDR3. This chain links TRBV5-4 with TRBJ2-3, with unresolved D. Trimming shortened V by 2 bases and J by 2 bases, and 6 bases separated the two germline ends. This CDR3 comprises 13 residues. Germline CDR1 SGHNT, CDR2 YYREEE (reference sequence). CDR3 loop: CASSLKSTDTQYF. In DNA, the CDR3 is TGTGCCAGCAGCTTAAAATCCACAGATACGCAGTATTTT.

The chain is built from TRBV4-3 and TRBJ2-6, with 9 nucleotides matching TRBD1. V lost 4 bases to trimming and J lost 0 bases; unmatched junction nucleotides: 13. The CDR3 runs 20 residues. CDR1 and CDR2 (germline): LGHNA, YSLEER. The CDR3 region has the DNA TGCGCCAGCAGCCGATTGGGACAGGGCTATATGAGCTCTGGGGCCAACGTCCTGACTTTC. It translates to CASSRLGQGYMSSGANVLTF.

The CDR3 reads CASSLADSRDSYEQYF. The CDR3 DNA sequence: TGCGCCAGCAGCTTGGCGGACAGTCGGGACTCCTACGAGCAGTACTTC. V gene TRBV5-1 combines with J gene TRBJ2-7, with D possibly being TRBD1 (6 bases). The length of the CDR3 is 16 residues. Trimming took 0 bases from V and 0 from J, leaving 13 bases between them. Germline V gene lookup returns CDR1 SGHRS and CDR2 YFSETQ. The whole variable domain, remainder taken from reference TRBV5-1 and TRBJ2-7, is KAGVTQTPRYLIKTRGQQVTLSCSPISGHRSVSWYQQTPGQGLQFLFEYFSETQRNKGNFPGRFSGRQFSNSRSEMNVSTLELGDSALYLCASSLADSRDSYEQYFGPGTRLTVT.

Notes on this clone: In the same sample, other DNA sequences code for this CDR3. Here the CDR3 DNA reads TGTGCCAGTAGTACCGGGACTAGCGGCCAAGAGACCCAGTACTTC. Its translation: CASSTGTSGQETQYF. The rearrangement joins TRBV19 to TRBJ2-5; TRBD2 agrees at 11 bases. There are 15 residues in the CDR3. V was clipped by 4 bases and J by 1 base; unmatched bases: 2. Germline values: CDR1 LNHDA, CDR2 SQIVND (reference sequence).

The V gene is TRBV18, the J gene TRBJ2-3; TRBD1 agrees at 10 bases. The CDR3 has 15 residues. Trimming cost V 2 bases and J 5 bases; bases outside gene matches: 4. Germline V gene data show CDR1 as KGHSH and CDR2 as LQKENI. The CDR3 reads CASSPRDRGLDTQYF. The CDR3 DNA sequence: TGTGCCAGCTCACCAAGGGACAGGGGACTAGATACGCAGTATTTT. Supplemented by reference TRBV18 and TRBJ2-3, the full variable domain reads NAGVMQNPRHLVRRRGQEARLRCSPMKGHSHVYWYRQLPEEGLKFMVYLQKENIIDESGMPKERFSAEFPKEGPSILRIQQVVRGDSAAYFCASSPRDRGLDTQYFGPGTRLTVL.

J is TRBJ1-1 and V is TRBV5-4; D is uncertain. The germline CDR1 and CDR2 sequences are SGHNT and YYREEE (reference sequence). The V gene lost 0 bases and the J gene lost 0 bases, with 12 bases spanning the gap. The CDR3 runs to 16 residues. CDR3 sequence: CASSLAFGSLNTEAFF. CDR3 DNA: TGTGCCAGCAGCTTGGCCTTCGGGTCCCTGAACACTGAAGCTTTCTTT.

This clone has just one count. V usage is TRBV30 and J usage is TRBJ1-1; D is unclear. V lost 2 bases and J 7 bases, leaving 11 bases between the germline ends. Germline assignment: CDR1 GTSNPN and CDR2 SVGIG (reference sequence). The CDR3 spans 12 residues. This chain's CDR3 is CAWSRAGSEAFF. CDR3 coding DNA: TGTGCCTGGAGTCGGGCGGGTAGTGAAGCTTTCTTT.

In regard to this clone: This same CDR3 is encoded by further DNA sequences in the sample. This chain joins TRBV5-1 and TRBJ2-3; D is undetermined. The CDR3 sequence is 14 residues long. CDR1 is SGHRS and CDR2 is YFSETQ in the germline V gene. The V end lost 4 bases, the J end lost 2 bases, and 11 bases lay between the germline ends. The CDR3 nucleotides are TGCGCCAGCAGCCCTCCGGGCCACACAGATACGCAGTATTTT. Translated, it gives CASSPPGHTDTQYF.

The rearrangement uses TRBV18 and TRBJ1-3, with D perhaps TRBD1 (6 bases). Germline CDR1 reads KGHSH; CDR2 reads LQKENI. The CDR3 is 16 amino acids. V was trimmed by 2 bases and J by 0 bases, leaving 11 bases between them. CDR3 loop: CASSPGATGSGNTIYF. CDR3 nucleotide sequence: TGTGCCAGCTCACCAGGTGCGACAGGCTCTGGAAACACCATATATTTT.

V and J are TRBV19 and TRBJ2-7; 9 nucleotides line up with TRBD1. Trimming at V came to 6 bases and at J to 6 bases, leaving 0 bases not matched to a gene. This CDR3 region has 11 residues. Per the germline V gene, CDR1 is LNHDA and CDR2 is SQIVND (reference sequence). In DNA form, the CDR3 reads TGTGCCAGTAGGGGACAGGGCGAGCAGTACTTC. It specifies CASRGQGEQYF.

The chain joins TRBV13 to TRBJ2-5; maybe TRBD2 (5 bases). The CDR3 runs 13 residues. Trimming shortened V by 8 bases and J by 1 base, and 11 bases separated the two germline ends. Per germline, CDR1 PRHDT and CDR2 FYEKMQ (reference sequence). CDR3 loop: CASGARGQETQYF. The CDR3 DNA sequence: TGTGCCAGCGGTGCACGGGGCCAAGAGACCCAGTACTTC. The complete variable domain, with remaining parts taken from reference TRBV13 and TRBJ2-5, reads AAGVIQSPRHLIKEKRETATLKCYPIPRHDTVYWYQQGPGQDPQFLISFYEKMQSDKGSIPDRFSAQQFSDYHSELNMSSLELGDSALYFCASGARGQETQYFGPGTRLLVL.

This sequence joins TRBV28 and TRBJ1-5; tentative D call: TRBD1 (5 bases). Between the trimmed V and J ends, which lost 6 bases and 1 base, there was a span of 13 bases. Looked up from germline, CDR1 is MDHEN and CDR2 is SYDVKM. This CDR3 is built from 15 residues. CDR3 nucleotides: TGTGCCAGCAGAAAGGGCAGGGTCAGCAATCAGCCCCAGCATTTT. Its translation is CASRKGRVSNQPQHF.

The genes are TRBV29-1 and TRBJ2-5; 9 bases are shared with TRBD1. Losses at the gene ends were 3 bases for V and 5 bases for J; bases not matched to a gene: 4. The CDR3 runs 13 residues. CDR1 is SQVTM and CDR2 is ANQGSEA in the germline V gene. CDR3 nucleotides: TGCAGCGTTGATGCGACAGGGGGGGAGACCCAGTACTTC. This gives the protein CSVDATGGETQYF.

V usage is TRBV28 and J usage is TRBJ1-2, with TRBD1 as a possible D gene (5 bases). The CDR3 spans 11 residues. V shed 9 bases and J shed 4 bases, with 9 bases lying between them. Germline V gene data show CDR1 as MDHEN and CDR2 as SYDVKM. The CDR3 coding sequence is TGTGCCAGTAACAGGAGCTATGGCTACACCTTC. Translating gives CASNRSYGYTF.

The chain combines TRBV5-1 with TRBJ2-7; 9 nucleotides align to TRBD1. V dropped 4 bases and J dropped 5; count of bases not matched to a gene: 7. Germline V lookup: CDR1 SGHRS, CDR2 YFSETQ. CDR3 length: 14 residues. Here the CDR3 reads CASSTGQGPHEQYF. DNA for the CDR3: TGCGCCAGCAGCACGGGACAGGGTCCGCACGAGCAGTACTTC.

The chain joins TRBV7-6 to TRBJ2-7; 11 positions match TRBD2. CDR1 is SGHVS, CDR2 FNYEAQ, per germline. V lost 8 bases to trimming and J lost 3 bases; unmatched junction nucleotides: 3. The CDR3 consists of 13 residues. The DNA of the CDR3 is TGTGCCAGCGGAACTAGCGGGAGCTACGAGCAGTACTTC. It yields the protein CASGTSGSYEQYF.

This rearrangement joins TRBV9 to TRBJ2-3; 9 bases line up with TRBD2. J lost 5 bases, V lost 1 base, and 2 bases had no gene match. Germline V CDR1 and CDR2: SGDLS, YYNGEE. The CDR3 has 14 amino acids. CDR3 DNA sequence: TGTGCCAGCAGCGTACTAGCGGGGATAGATACGCAGTATTTT. This gives the protein CASSVLAGIDTQYF.

This clone is a singleton in its sample. The V gene is TRBV6-1, the J gene TRBJ1-6; D remains ambiguous. CDR3 length equals 17 residues. Germline V gene lookup returns CDR1 MNHNS and CDR2 SASEGT. Trimming took off 2 bases at V and 4 bases at J, with 15 bases between the two ends. CDR3 sequence (DNA): TGTGCCAGCAGTGAACTCCCTATCATAGAATATAATTCACCCCTCCACTTT. As protein: CASSELPIIEYNSPLHF.

The chain uses TRBV7-9 and TRBJ2-6; 8 bases agree with TRBD1. V gave up 3 bases and J gave up 4 bases; unmatched junction bases: 14. This CDR3 comprises 19 residues. From germline, CDR1 is SEHNR and CDR2 FQNEAQ (reference sequence). The CDR3 protein is CASSFDRGEIGSGANVLTF. In DNA form, the CDR3 reads TGTGCCAGCAGCTTTGACAGGGGCGAGATTGGGTCCGGGGCCAACGTCCTGACTTTC.

V is TRBV6-6 and J is TRBJ1-6; D not resolved. Trimming stripped 0 bases from V and 7 bases from J, with 10 bases between. Germline V lookup: CDR1 MNHNY, CDR2 SVGAGI (reference sequence). This CDR3 has 15 residues. CDR3 nucleotide sequence: TGTGCCAGCAGTTACTCAGGGCTCTCGAATTCACCCCTCCACTTT. Its protein product is CASSYSGLSNSPLHF.

J is TRBJ1-5 and V is TRBV21-1. TRBV21-1 is a documented pseudogene. This CDR3 comprises 15 residues. The CDR3 reads CASSKRSGPRRPQHF. CDR3 nucleotides: TGTGCCAGCAGCAAGAGGAGTGGGCCCCGTAGGCCCCAGCATTTT.